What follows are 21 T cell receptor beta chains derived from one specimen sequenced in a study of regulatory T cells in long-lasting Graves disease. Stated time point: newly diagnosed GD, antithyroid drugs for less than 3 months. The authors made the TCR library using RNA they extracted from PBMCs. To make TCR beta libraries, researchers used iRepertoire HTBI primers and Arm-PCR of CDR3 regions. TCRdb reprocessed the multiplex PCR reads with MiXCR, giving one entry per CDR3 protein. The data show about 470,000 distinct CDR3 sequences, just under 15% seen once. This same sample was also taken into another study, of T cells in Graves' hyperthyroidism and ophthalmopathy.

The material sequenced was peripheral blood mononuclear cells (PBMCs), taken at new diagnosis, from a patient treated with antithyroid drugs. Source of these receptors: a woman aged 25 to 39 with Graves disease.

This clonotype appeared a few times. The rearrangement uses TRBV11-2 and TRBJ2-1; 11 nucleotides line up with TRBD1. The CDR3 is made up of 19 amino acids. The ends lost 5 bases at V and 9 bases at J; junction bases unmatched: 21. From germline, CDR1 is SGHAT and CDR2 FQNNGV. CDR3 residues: CASSRLGQGVLAATSEQFF. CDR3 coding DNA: TGTGCCAGCAGCCGATTGGGACAGGGGGTGCTAGCGGCAACAAGTGAGCAGTTCTTC.

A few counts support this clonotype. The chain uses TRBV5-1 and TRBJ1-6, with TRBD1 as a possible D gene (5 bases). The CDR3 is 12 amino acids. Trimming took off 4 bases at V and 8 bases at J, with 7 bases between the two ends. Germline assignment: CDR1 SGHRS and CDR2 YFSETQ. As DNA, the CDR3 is TGCGCCAGCAGCCGGGGGGATTCACCCCTCCACTTT. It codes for CASSRGDSPLHF. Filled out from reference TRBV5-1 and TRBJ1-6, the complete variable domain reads KAGVTQTPRYLIKTRGQQVTLSCSPISGHRSVSWYQQTPGQGLQFLFEYFSETQRNKGNFPGRFSGRQFSNSRSEMNVSTLELGDSALYLCASSRGDSPLHFGNGTRLTVT.

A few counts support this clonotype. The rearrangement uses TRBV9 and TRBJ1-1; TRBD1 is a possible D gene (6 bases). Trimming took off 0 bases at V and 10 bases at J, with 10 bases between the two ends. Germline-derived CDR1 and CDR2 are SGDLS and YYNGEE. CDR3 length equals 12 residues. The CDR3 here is CASSVDQGIAFF. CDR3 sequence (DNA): TGTGCCAGCAGCGTAGATCAGGGGATAGCTTTCTTT. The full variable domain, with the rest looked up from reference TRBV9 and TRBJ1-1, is DSGVTQTPKHLITATGQRVTLRCSPRSGDLSVYWYQQSLDQGLQFLIQYYNGEERAKGNILERFSAQQFPDLHSELNLSSLELGDSALYFCASSVDQGIAFFGQGTRLTVV.

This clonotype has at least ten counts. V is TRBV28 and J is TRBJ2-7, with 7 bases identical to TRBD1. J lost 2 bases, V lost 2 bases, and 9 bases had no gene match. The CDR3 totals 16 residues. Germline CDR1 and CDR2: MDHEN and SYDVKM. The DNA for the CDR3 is TGTGCCAGCAGTTTAGCTCGGGACAGTTATACCTACGAGCAGTACTTC. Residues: CASSLARDSYTYEQYF.

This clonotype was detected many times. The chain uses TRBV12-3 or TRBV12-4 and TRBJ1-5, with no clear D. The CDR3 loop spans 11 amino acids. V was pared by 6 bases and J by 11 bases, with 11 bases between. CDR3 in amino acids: CASSRRGAQHF. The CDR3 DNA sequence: TGTGCCAGCAGCCGACGTGGGGCCCAGCATTTT.

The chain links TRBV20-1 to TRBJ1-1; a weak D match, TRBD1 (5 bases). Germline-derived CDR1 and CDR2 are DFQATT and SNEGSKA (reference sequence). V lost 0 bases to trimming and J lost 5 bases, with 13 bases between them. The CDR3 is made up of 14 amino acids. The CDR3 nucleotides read TGCAGTGCTAGAGATACGGGGAGGGGAACTGAAGCTTTCTTT. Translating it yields CSARDTGRGTEAFF.

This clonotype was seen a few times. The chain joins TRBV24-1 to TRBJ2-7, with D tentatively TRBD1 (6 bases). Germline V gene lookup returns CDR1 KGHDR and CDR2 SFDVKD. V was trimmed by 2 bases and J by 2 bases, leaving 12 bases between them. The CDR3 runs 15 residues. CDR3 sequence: CATSDSRTATYEQYF. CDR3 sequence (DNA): TGTGCCACCAGTGATTCCAGGACAGCTACCTACGAGCAGTACTTC.

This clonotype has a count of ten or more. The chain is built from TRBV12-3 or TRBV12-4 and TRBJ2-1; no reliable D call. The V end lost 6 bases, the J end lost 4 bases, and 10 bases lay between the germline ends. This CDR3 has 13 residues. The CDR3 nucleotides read TGTGCCAGCAGCCCTACACGATACAATGAGCAGTTCTTC. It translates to CASSPTRYNEQFF.

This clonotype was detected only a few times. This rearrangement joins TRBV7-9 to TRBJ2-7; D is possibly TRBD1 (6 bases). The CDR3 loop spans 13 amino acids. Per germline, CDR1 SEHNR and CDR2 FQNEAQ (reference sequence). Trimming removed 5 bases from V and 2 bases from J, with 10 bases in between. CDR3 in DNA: TGTGCCAGCAGCCCAGGGGTCACCTACGAGCAGTACTTC. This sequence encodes CASSPGVTYEQYF.

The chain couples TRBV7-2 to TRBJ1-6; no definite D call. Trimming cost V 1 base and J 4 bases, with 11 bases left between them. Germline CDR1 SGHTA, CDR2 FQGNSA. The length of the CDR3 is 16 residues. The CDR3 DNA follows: TGTGCCAGCAGCTTAGAACACATTATTTATAATTCACCCCTCCACTTT. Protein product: CASSLEHIIYNSPLHF.

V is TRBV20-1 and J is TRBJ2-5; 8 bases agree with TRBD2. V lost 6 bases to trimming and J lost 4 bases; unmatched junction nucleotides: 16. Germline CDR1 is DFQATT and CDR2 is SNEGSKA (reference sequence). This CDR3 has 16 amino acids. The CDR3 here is CSANSPSGSGRETQYF. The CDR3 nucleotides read TGCAGTGCCAACTCTCCTAGTGGGAGCGGGAGAGAGACCCAGTACTTC.

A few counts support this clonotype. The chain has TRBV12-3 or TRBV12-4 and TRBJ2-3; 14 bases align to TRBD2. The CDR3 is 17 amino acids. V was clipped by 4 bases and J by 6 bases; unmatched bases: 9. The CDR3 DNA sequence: TGTGCCAGCAGTTCCATCGGGACTAGCGGGGGCCGGGATACGCAGTATTTT. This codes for CASSSIGTSGGRDTQYF.

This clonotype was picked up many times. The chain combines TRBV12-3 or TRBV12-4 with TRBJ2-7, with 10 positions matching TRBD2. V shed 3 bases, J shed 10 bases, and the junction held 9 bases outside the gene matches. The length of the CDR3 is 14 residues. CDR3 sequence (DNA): TGTGCCAGCAGTTTCTTAGGACTAGCGGAGAACCAGTACTTC. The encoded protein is CASSFLGLAENQYF.

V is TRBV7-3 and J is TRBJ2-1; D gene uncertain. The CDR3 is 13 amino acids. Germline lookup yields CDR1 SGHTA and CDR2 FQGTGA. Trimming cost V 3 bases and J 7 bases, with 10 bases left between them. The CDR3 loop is CASSLYPQNEQFF. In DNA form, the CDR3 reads TGTGCCAGCAGCTTGTATCCCCAAAATGAGCAGTTCTTC.

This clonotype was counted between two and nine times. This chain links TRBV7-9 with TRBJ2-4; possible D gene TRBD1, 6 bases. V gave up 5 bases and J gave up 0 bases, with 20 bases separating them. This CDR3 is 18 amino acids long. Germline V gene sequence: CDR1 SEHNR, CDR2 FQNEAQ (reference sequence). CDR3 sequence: CASSLDEHRVIAKNIQYF. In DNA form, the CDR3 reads TGTGCCAGCAGCCTAGATGAGCACAGGGTTATAGCCAAAAACATTCAGTACTTC.

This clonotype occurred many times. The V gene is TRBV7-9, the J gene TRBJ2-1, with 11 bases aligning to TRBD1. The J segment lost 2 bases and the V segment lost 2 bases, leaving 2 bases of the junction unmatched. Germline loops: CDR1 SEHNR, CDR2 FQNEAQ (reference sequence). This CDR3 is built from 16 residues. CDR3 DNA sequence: TGTGCCAGCAGCTTAAGGGACAGGGGGGCCTACAATGAGCAGTTCTTC. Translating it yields CASSLRDRGAYNEQFF.

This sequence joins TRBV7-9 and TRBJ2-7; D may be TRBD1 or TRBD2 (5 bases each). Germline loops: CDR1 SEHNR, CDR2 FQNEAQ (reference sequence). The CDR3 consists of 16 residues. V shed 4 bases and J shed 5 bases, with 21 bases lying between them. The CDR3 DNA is TGTGCCAGCAGCTCAGAAGGGGTGCGGGTCCGCCACGAGCAGTACTTC. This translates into CASSSEGVRVRHEQYF.

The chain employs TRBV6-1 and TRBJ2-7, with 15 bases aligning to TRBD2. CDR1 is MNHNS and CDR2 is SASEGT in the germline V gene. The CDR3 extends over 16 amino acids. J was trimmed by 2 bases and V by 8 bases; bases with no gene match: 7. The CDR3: CASAGLAGGLPYEQYF. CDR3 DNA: TGTGCCAGCGCGGGACTAGCGGGAGGCCTTCCCTACGAGCAGTACTTC.

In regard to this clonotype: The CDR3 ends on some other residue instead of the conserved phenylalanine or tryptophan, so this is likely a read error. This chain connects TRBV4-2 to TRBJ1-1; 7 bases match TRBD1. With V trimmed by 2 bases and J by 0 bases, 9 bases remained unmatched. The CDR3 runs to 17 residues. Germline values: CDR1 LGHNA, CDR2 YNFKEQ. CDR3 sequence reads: CASSQTLGGQLNTEAFL. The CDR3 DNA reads TGTGCCAGCAGCCAAACATTGGGGGGACAGCTGAACACTGAAGCTTTCTTG.

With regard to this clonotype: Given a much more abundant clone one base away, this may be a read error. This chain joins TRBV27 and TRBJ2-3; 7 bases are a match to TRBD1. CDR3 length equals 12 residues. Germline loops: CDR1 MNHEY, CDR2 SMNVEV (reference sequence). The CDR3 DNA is TGTTCCAGCAGTTTTTTGGGACAGACGCAGTATTTT. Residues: CSSSFLGQTQYF.

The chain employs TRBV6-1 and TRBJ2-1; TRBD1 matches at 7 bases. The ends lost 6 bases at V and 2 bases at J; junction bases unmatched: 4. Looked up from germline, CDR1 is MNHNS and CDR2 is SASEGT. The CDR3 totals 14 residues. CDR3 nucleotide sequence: TGTGCCAGCAGAACAGGGGTCCCCTACAATGAGCAGTTCTTC. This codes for CASRTGVPYNEQFF.